This is a list of T cell receptor beta chains from one sample in a study of CD8 T cells in ankylosing spondylitis. One entry per CDR3 protein, called by TCRdb with MiXCR from the 5' RACE reads. The data contain under 150,000 distinct CDR3 sequences, roughly 17% of them seen just once; the ten biggest clones take up approximately 33%. Source material: blood, either unsorted or a sorted T cell fraction (not recorded which). These receptors all stem from a male donor with ankylosing spondylitis. Both conserved end residues are trimmed from each CDR3. Clone size appears in some rows only: once, few, many, or a class for an expanded clone.

TRBV5-1 | . | ASTLSRGPSADTQY
TRBV5-5 | . | ASRNRLNTEAF
TRBV18 | . | ASSPSGAPFTDTQY
TRBV24-1 | few | ATSDIGLGSTDTQY
TRBV27 | many | ASSLIAGGDEQY
TRBV6-1 | few | ASSQGPFNTGELF
TRBV7-6 | . | ASSLGASNEQF
TRBV5-8 | few | ASTALGGAYGYT
TRBV30 | . | AWRLAGGPKTQY
TRBV2 | . | ASSETGTSGKSSYNEQF
TRBV6-1 | few | ASTKRGRGLDEQY
TRBV29-1 | . | SVVGGGYEQY
TRBV7-9 | . | ASSSSTGLETQY
TRBV6-1 | few | ASRINPSGTGDSYEQY
TRBV27 | . | ASSFLPGGENSYEQY
TRBV7-9 | few | ASSQTGSSYEQY
TRBV12-3/TRBV12-4 | many | ASSLGPGQF
TRBV5-1 | few | ASSLFFSAGGEEQY
TRBV28 | once | ATDPGTSGDPKETQY